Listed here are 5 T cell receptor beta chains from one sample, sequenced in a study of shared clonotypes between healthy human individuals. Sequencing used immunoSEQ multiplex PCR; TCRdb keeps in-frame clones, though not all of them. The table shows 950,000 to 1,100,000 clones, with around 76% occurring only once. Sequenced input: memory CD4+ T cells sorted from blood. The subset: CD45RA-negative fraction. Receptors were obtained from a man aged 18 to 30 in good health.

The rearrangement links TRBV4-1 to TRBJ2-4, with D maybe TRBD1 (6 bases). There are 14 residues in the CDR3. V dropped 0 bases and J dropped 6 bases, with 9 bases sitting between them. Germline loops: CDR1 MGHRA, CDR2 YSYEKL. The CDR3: CASSQENRANIQYF. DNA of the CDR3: TGCGCCAGCAGCCAAGAGAACAGGGCAAACATTCAGTACTTC.

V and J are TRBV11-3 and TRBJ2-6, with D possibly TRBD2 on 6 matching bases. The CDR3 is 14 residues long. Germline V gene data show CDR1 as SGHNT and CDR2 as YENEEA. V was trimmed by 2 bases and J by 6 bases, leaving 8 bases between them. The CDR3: CASSLTGAANVLTF. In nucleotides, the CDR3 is TGTGCCAGCAGCTTAACGGGAGCGGCCAACGTCCTGACTTTC.

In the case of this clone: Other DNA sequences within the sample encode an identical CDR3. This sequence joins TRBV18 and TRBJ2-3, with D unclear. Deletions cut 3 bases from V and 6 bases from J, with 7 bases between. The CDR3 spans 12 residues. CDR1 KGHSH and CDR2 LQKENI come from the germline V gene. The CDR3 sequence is CASSPLGDTQYF. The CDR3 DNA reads TGTGCCAGCTCACCCCTGGGGGATACGCAGTATTTT.

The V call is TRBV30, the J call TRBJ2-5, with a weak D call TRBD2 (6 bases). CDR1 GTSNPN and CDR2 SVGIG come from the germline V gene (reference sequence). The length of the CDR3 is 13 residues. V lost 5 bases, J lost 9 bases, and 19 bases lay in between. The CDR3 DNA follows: TGTGCCTGGTCCGGGAGTCCGGAATCGGCCCAGTACTTC. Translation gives CAWSGSPESAQYF.

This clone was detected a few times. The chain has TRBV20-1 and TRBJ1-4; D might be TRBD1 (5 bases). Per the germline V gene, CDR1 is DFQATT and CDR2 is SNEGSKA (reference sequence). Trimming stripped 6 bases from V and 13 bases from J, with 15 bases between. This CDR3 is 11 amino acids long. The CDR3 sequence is CSASPVGTLFF. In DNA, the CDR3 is TGCAGTGCAAGCCCGGTGGGGACACTGTTTTTT.